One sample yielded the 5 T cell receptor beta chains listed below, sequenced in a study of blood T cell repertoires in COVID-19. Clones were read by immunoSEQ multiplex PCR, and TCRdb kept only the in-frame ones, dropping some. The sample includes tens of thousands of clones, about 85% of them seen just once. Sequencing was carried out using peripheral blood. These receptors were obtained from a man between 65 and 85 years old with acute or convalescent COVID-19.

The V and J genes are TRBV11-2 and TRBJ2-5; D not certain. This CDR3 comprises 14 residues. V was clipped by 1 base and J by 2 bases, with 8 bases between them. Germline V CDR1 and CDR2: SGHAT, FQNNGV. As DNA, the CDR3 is TGTGCCAGCAGCTTAGTGGGCAGTCAAGAGACCCAGTACTTC. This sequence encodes CASSLVGSQETQYF. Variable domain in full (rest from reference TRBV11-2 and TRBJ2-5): EAGVAQSPRYKIIEKRQSVAFWCNPISGHATLYWYQQILGQGPKLLIQFQNNGVVDDSQLPKDRFSAERLKGVDSTLKIQPAKLEDSAVYLCASSLVGSQETQYFGPGTRLLVL.

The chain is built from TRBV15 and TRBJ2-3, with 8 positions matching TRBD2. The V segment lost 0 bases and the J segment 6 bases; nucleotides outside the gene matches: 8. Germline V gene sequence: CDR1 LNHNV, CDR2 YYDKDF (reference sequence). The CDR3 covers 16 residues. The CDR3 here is CATSRDRSGGPDTQYF. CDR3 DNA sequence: TGTGCCACCAGCAGAGATAGGAGCGGGGGCCCGGATACGCAGTATTTT.

The CDR3 coding sequence is TGCGCCAGCAGCCGCTCCAGGGACTACGAGCAGTACTTC. Protein product: CASSRSRDYEQYF. This chain links TRBV5-1 with TRBJ2-7; a weak D match, TRBD1 (5 bases). Per the germline V gene, CDR1 is SGHRS and CDR2 is YFSETQ. V lost 4 bases and J 3 bases, leaving 11 bases between the germline ends. CDR3 size: 13 residues.

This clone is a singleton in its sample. The CDR3 loop reads CASSLQPGQTNTGELFF. The CDR3 DNA sequence: TGCGCCAGCAGCTTGCAACCAGGACAGACGAACACCGGGGAGCTGTTTTTT. The gene calls are TRBV5-1 and TRBJ2-2, with D possibly being TRBD1 (6 bases). Looked up from germline, CDR1 is SGHRS and CDR2 is YFSETQ. This CDR3 has 17 amino acids. Trimming pared 1 base from V and 0 bases from J, leaving 13 bases between.

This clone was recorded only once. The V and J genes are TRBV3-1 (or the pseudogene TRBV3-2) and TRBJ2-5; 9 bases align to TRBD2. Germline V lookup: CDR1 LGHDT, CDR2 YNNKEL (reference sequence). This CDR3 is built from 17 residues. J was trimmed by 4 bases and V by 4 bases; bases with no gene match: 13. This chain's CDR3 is CASSRATGRGGLETQYF. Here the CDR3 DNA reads TGTGCCAGCAGCCGAGCCACCGGGCGGGGGGGCTTAGAGACCCAGTACTTC.